This TCR beta chain stems from a study of early T cells in non-severe SARS-CoV-2 infection (dated by TCRdb to the early 2020s). A note on the overall study: Because TCR sequencing relied on bulk RNA taken from unsorted whole blood, pairing of alpha and beta chains was not possible. Study-wide findings and limitations: VDJdb matching was skewed toward anti-spike CD8 responses and likely underestimated virus-specific expansions, missing private and CD4 specificities.

The study was a case-control design nested within a healthcare worker cohort in London, UK, with weekly nasopharyngeal swab PCR tests and blood sampling. Between 23 and 31 March 2020, the week of the UK lockdown, healthcare workers were enrolled and then followed up weekly for as long as 16 weeks. This clonotype was counted between two and nine times. No antigen is known for it. Per-base quality was not reported, and no clone a single base away is much larger than it. The CDR3 measures 13 amino acids from cysteine to phenylalanine. CDR3 DNA only is kept here, 39 bases in frame from base 1. V is cut by 9 bases and J by 1 base, and the space between the germline ends is 12 bases. The germline V gene (reference sequence) sets CDR1 to MNHEY and CDR2 to SMNVEV. Library preparation used 5' RACE. Sequencing relied on a NextSeq 500. The TCR library protocol attached unique molecular identifiers to individual cDNA molecules to correct for sequencing error and PCR bias. Sequencing covered both TCR alpha and beta chains, and within each sample the abundances of alpha and beta sequences were tightly co-correlated. Regarding the original processing steps: Decombinator V4 was used to perform V gene, J gene and CDR3 annotation of TCR sequences. TCRs were defined as expanded if a significant change between any two time points was detected under a Poisson model with p below 0.0001. TCR abundances were normalised to the total number of TCRs sequenced per sample and expressed as counts per million. TRAV1-2 paired with TRAJ12, TRAJ20 or TRAJ33 defined MAIT TCRs, while TRAV10 paired with TRAJ18 defined iNKT TCRs. VDJdb, accessed 1 November 2021, was searched for CMV, EBV and SARS-CoV-2 annotated TCRs, with TCRs annotated for multiple antigens excluded. TCRdb trimmed the raw reads at Q25, called clones with MiXCR and kept productive beta chains. Entries that share a CDR3 protein sequence are merged under the most common genes and DNA. TCRdb's processing, not the authors', yielded these V and J calls. The table for this sample lists roughly 93,000 distinct CDR3 sequences; about 15% of them were counted only once. Around 0.58% of the sample rests with the top ten.

The sample was whole blood. The receptor was isolated from an adult who was a healthcare worker with PCR-confirmed SARS-CoV-2 infection or an uninfected control (not recorded which). The rearrangement joined TRBV27 to TRBJ1-1; TRBD1 is a weak D gene call, 6 bases matching. The DNA sequence is as follows: TGTGCCAGGCGGGGGCCCCAGAACACTGAAGCTTTCTTT. Its coded protein is CARRGPQNTEAFF.